This T cell receptor (beta chain) was identified during a study of OX40 agonist ivuxolimab in advanced cancers. This CDR3 region has 12 residues. V was cut by 6 bases and J by 5 bases, with 10 bases left in between. Per the germline V gene, CDR1 is MNHNS and CDR2 is SASEGT. This clone came up once. Only in-frame clones appear in the TCRdb table, and some are missing; sequencing was by immunoSEQ multiplex PCR. The profile covers about 37,000 clones, with around 85% appearing a single time and under 45% taken by the ten largest. The chain recombines TRBV6-1 with TRBJ1-1, with D unresolved. This material consisted of CD4+ or CD8+ T cells sorted from blood, taken in a trial of the OX40 agonist ivuxolimab. The TCR originated in an adult with an advanced solid tumor such as melanoma, head and neck, liver or kidney cancer. CDR3 in DNA: TGTGCCAGCAGGGAGGAATGGACTGAAGCTTTCTTT. As protein: CASREEWTEAFF.